These 19 T cell receptor beta chains were all obtained from the same sample, sequenced in a study of blood T cell repertoires in COVID-19 (dated by TCRdb to the early 2020s). Receptor amplification or capture employed the immunoSEQ multiplex PCR assay. TCRdb took over this immuneACCESS table, retaining in-frame rearrangements with V and J assigned. Such tables are incomplete; in checked studies, under half of the missing clones stem from an unresolved V gene, and the remainder is unexplained. This sample lists some 400,000 clones; more than 75% were detected once. Around 9.3% of the sample rests with the top ten. Sequenced sample: peripheral blood. These receptors all stem from a woman in her 30s with COVID-19, enrolled during active disease.

This sequence joins TRBV6-2 or TRBV6-3 and TRBJ2-1, with D perhaps TRBD2 (6 bases). Looked up from germline, CDR1 is MNHEY and CDR2 is SVGEGT. The V end was cut by 4 bases, the J end by 0 bases, with 16 bases between. CDR3 size: 17 residues. The CDR3 DNA reads TGTGCCAGCAGTTTCCCCCCTAGCGCTGACTCCTACAATGAGCAGTTCTTC. This codes for CASSFPPSADSYNEQFF.

The V call is TRBV19, the J call TRBJ2-5; 12 bases line up with TRBD2. The trim removed 4 bases at V and 2 bases at J, leaving 2 bases unmatched. The germline gives CDR1 LNHDA, CDR2 SQIVND (reference sequence). This CDR3 is 15 amino acids long. The CDR3 coding sequence is TGTGCCAGTAGTACTAGCGGGAGGGCTCAAGAGACCCAGTACTTC. Its protein product is CASSTSGRAQETQYF.

The gene calls are TRBV23-1 and TRBJ1-5, with D perhaps TRBD1 (6 bases). TRBV23-1 is recorded as an ORF, its role being uncertain. The CDR3 is 17 amino acids. Trimming shortened V by 7 bases and J by 3 bases, and 22 bases separated the two germline ends. For the CDR3, the DNA is TGCGCCAGCAACCACCCTGGGACATCCGTCGACAATCAGCCCCAGCATTTT. This translates into CASNHPGTSVDNQPQHF.

This rearrangement joins TRBV6-6 to TRBJ2-7, with D possibly TRBD1 on 5 matching bases. Per the germline V gene, CDR1 is MNHNY and CDR2 is SVGAGI (reference sequence). The CDR3 covers 15 residues. The V end lost 4 bases, the J end lost 2 bases, and 15 bases lay between the germline ends. CDR3 nucleotide sequence: TGTGCCAGCAGTTCCTCGACAGAGAAACCCTACGAGCAGTACTTC. Its translation: CASSSSTEKPYEQYF.

The chain links TRBV15 to TRBJ2-1; 7 nucleotides agree with TRBD1. The V and J ends lost 0 bases and 4 bases, in that order; junction bases with no gene match: 6. Germline-derived CDR1 and CDR2 are LNHNV and YYDKDF (reference sequence). CDR3 length equals 16 residues. This chain's CDR3 is CATSRERGPPYNEQFF. The CDR3 nucleotides are TGTGCCACCAGCAGAGAAAGGGGGCCTCCTTACAATGAGCAGTTCTTC.

The CDR3 sequence is CAFAGGPLNEQFF. CDR3 DNA: TGTGCCTTTGCGGGAGGGCCCCTCAATGAGCAGTTCTTC. This sequence joins TRBV30 and TRBJ2-1; TRBD2 matches 9 bases. The junction had 7 bases not matched to a gene; V was cut back by 7 bases and J by 6 bases. This CDR3 spans 13 amino acids. Germline CDR1 reads GTSNPN; CDR2 reads SVGIG (reference sequence).

This chain joins TRBV18 and TRBJ2-7, with 7 positions matching TRBD2. The CDR3 runs to 14 residues. From germline, CDR1 is KGHSH and CDR2 LQKENI. The ends lost 6 bases at V and 6 bases at J; junction bases unmatched: 11. CDR3 region: CASSPREGASEQYF. The CDR3 DNA follows: TGTGCCAGCTCTCCAAGGGAGGGAGCAAGCGAGCAGTACTTC.

The chain is built from TRBV6-2 or TRBV6-3 and TRBJ2-1, with D tentatively TRBD2 (7 bases). Deletions cut 5 bases from V and 7 bases from J, with 15 bases between. The CDR3 sequence is 14 residues long. CDR1 MNHEY and CDR2 SVGEGT come from the germline V gene. CDR3 DNA sequence: TGTGCCAGCAGTATAGGGGGAGGGAGGAATGAGCAGTTCTTC. It codes for CASSIGGGRNEQFF.

The J gene is TRBJ2-5, the V gene TRBV24-1, with TRBD2 identical over 8 bases. The CDR3 extends over 18 amino acids. J gave up 2 bases and V 4 bases, and 14 bases lay outside the gene matches. CDR1 is KGHDR, CDR2 SFDVKD, per germline. CDR3 sequence (DNA): TGTGCCACCAGTGACTTGACTAGCGACAGGCAGGGGCAAGAGACCCAGTACTTC. It specifies CATSDLTSDRQGQETQYF.

This sequence joins TRBV9 and TRBJ2-1; 7 bases match TRBD2. Germline V lookup: CDR1 SGDLS, CDR2 YYNGEE. J gave up 7 bases and V 0 bases, and 10 bases lay outside the gene matches. The CDR3 runs 16 residues. The CDR3 nucleotides read TGTGCCAGCAGCGTAGTTCGGGGAGGGCCGCTTAATGAGCAGTTCTTC. Its translation: CASSVVRGGPLNEQFF.

The chain carries TRBV7-9 and TRBJ1-4, with D maybe TRBD1 (5 bases). V lost 1 base and J lost 4, with 13 bases in between. This CDR3 comprises 16 residues. Per germline, CDR1 SEHNR and CDR2 FQNEAQ (reference sequence). CDR3 protein: CASSLVGGTYNEKLFF. CDR3 coding DNA: TGTGCCAGCAGCTTAGTTGGGGGGACGTATAATGAAAAACTGTTTTTT. The complete variable domain, with remaining parts taken from reference TRBV7-9 and TRBJ1-4, reads DTGVSQNPRHKITKRGQNVTFRCDPISEHNRLYWYRQTLGQGPEFLTYFQNEAQLEKSRLLSDRFSAERPKGSFSTLEIQRTEQGDSAMYLCASSLVGGTYNEKLFFGSGTQLSVL.

This clone was detected a few times. V usage is TRBV28 and J usage is TRBJ2-1; TRBD2 agrees at 9 bases. V was clipped by 4 bases and J by 3 bases; unmatched bases: 4. The CDR3 has 15 amino acids. Looked up from germline, CDR1 is MDHEN and CDR2 is SYDVKM. The CDR3 DNA sequence: TGTGCCAGCAGTTATAGCGGGAGAGTCTACAATGAGCAGTTCTTC. Translating it yields CASSYSGRVYNEQFF.

V usage is TRBV9 and J usage is TRBJ2-3, with 7 bases identical to TRBD2. V shed 0 bases and J 7 bases; nucleotides not matched to a gene: 8. This CDR3 is 15 amino acids long. Germline V lookup: CDR1 SGDLS, CDR2 YYNGEE. CDR3 loop: CASSVGSGLLNTQYF. The CDR3 nucleotides read TGTGCCAGCAGCGTAGGTAGCGGGCTCTTGAATACGCAGTATTTT.

This chain uses TRBV6-5 with TRBJ2-5; 14 nucleotides match TRBD2. V shed 2 bases and J 4 bases; nucleotides not matched to a gene: 0. Germline V gene sequence: CDR1 MNHEY, CDR2 SVGAGI. The CDR3 contains 15 residues. CDR3 DNA sequence: TGTGCCAGCAGTTACGGGACTAGCGGGAGAGAGACCCAGTACTTC. Encoded protein: CASSYGTSGRETQYF.

The genes are TRBV6-2 or TRBV6-3 and TRBJ2-2, with a weak D call TRBD2 (5 bases). Trimming took 0 bases from V and 5 from J, leaving 16 bases between them. The germline CDR1 and CDR2 sequences are MNHEY and SVGEGT. The CDR3 consists of 17 residues. CDR3 sequence (DNA): TGTGCCAGCAGTTACTCCCCGGGAAAGAGGACGACCGGGGAGCTGTTTTTT. This sequence encodes CASSYSPGKRTTGELFF.

Here the CDR3 reads CASSPTGGTNEKLFF. CDR3 coding DNA: TGCGCCAGCAGCCCGACAGGGGGTACTAATGAAAAACTGTTTTTT. The rearrangement uses TRBV5-1 and TRBJ1-4, with 9 positions matching TRBD1. Per the germline V gene, CDR1 is SGHRS and CDR2 is YFSETQ. This CDR3 is built from 15 residues. With 4 bases clipped from V and 2 bases from J, the junction kept 3 bases outside the gene matches. Supplemented by reference TRBV5-1 and TRBJ1-4, the full variable domain reads KAGVTQTPRYLIKTRGQQVTLSCSPISGHRSVSWYQQTPGQGLQFLFEYFSETQRNKGNFPGRFSGRQFSNSRSEMNVSTLELGDSALYLCASSPTGGTNEKLFFGSGTQLSVL.

There are a few counts of this clone. The chain couples TRBV6-5 to TRBJ1-4; tentatively, D is TRBD1 (6 bases). The germline V gene encodes CDR1 MNHEY and CDR2 SVGAGI. The V end was cut by 6 bases, the J end by 8 bases, with 19 bases between. This CDR3 has 15 residues. This chain's CDR3 is CASSLTVSGGEKLFF. CDR3 nucleotide sequence: TGTGCCAGCAGCCTGACGGTTTCGGGGGGCGAAAAACTGTTTTTT.

This chain uses TRBV18 with TRBJ2-7; D is possibly TRBD2 (5 bases). This CDR3 contains 13 residues. Trimming took 2 bases from V and 5 from J, leaving 10 bases between them. In germline, CDR1 is KGHSH, CDR2 LQKENI. The CDR3 spells CASSPSRGNEQYF. The CDR3 DNA is TGTGCCAGCTCACCATCGCGAGGGAACGAGCAGTACTTC.

This rearrangement joins TRBV30 to TRBJ1-2; possibly TRBD1 for D (6 bases). The V end was cut by 0 bases, the J end by 8 bases, with 13 bases between. Germline V gene sequence: CDR1 GTSNPN, CDR2 SVGIG (reference sequence). The CDR3 runs to 13 residues. In nucleotides, the CDR3 is TGTGCCTGGAGTGTGGGCAGGGGCGACGGCTACACCTTC. Encoded protein: CAWSVGRGDGYTF.